The rows below give T cell receptor beta chains drawn from one sample of a study of metastatic and nonmetastatic thyroid tumors. TCRdb re-called the PCR reads with MiXCR. The sample carries some 52,000 clones, approximately 17% recorded once. The sample consisted of blood. These receptor sequences come from a female donor with papillary thyroid cancer or a benign thyroid nodule (not recorded which). Some clones in this sample may be carry-over from other donors' samples. The CDR3 runs from the conserved cysteine through the conserved F or W. The D gene is left open where the match is weak. Some rows mark clone size as missing; the rest say once, few, many or name a class of expanded clone.

clone_size	d_call	v_call	j_call	cdr3_aa	cdr3_nt
-	-	TRBV12-5	TRBJ2-5	CASGVDILRTPEETQYF	TGTGCTAGTGGTGTCGACATCCTCCGGACACCGGAAGAGACCCAGTACTTC
-	TRBD1	TRBV19	TRBJ1-5	CASSIYSRDRDHQPQHF	TGTGCCAGTAGTATCTATTCCCGGGACAGGGACCATCAGCCCCAGCATTTT
many	TRBD1	TRBV5-1	TRBJ2-7	CASSWWDRGVYEQYF	TGCGCCAGCAGCTGGTGGGACAGGGGGGTCTACGAGCAGTACTTC
-	-	TRBV10-3	TRBJ1-1	CAIIESTENTEPFF	TGTGCCATCATTGAGTCAACAGAAAACACTGAACCTTTCTTT
many	-	TRBV4-2	TRBJ1-1	CASSQPRATGAENTEAFF	TGTGCCAGCAGCCAACCCAGGGCAACCGGAGCAGAGAACACTGAAGCTTTCTTT
-	TRBD2	TRBV9	TRBJ2-1	CASSVGVSGRSYNEQFF	TGTGCCAGCAGCGTAGGGGTTAGCGGGAGATCCTACAATGAGCAGTTCTTC
-	-	TRBV15	TRBJ2-1	CATSIPSGQGSDEQFF	TGTGCCACCAGCATTCCCTCTGGCCAGGGGAGCGATGAGCAGTTCTTC
many	-	TRBV28	TRBJ2-3	CASSLRIGTDTQYF	TGTGCCAGCAGTTTACGTATTGGCACAGATACGCAGTATTTT
many	TRBD2	TRBV11-2	TRBJ2-3	CASSLQRLAGGADTQYF	TGTGCCAGCAGCCTGCAGCGTCTAGCGGGAGGCGCAGATACGCAGTATTTT
-	-	TRBV28	TRBJ2-6	CASSMTAALAWANVLTF	TGTGCCAGCAGCATGACAGCCGCTCTTGCTTGGGCCAACGTCCTGACTTTC